This TCR beta chain appears in the sequencing data of a study of T cell repertoires in cytomegalovirus infection. Study context: An indication of both CMV infection and matching HLA type came from public TCR beta signatures.

This clonotype has a handful of counts. Its target is not known. The CDR3 totals 17 residues. V lost 0 bases to trimming and J lost 0 bases, with 12 bases between them. CDR1 is LGHNA, CDR2 YNFKEQ, per germline. TCRdb ran MiXCR on the reads and lists one entry per CDR3 protein. Altogether under 500,000 distinct CDR3 sequences are present, 42% being singletons, with the ten largest covering about 39%. The J gene is TRBJ2-1, the V gene TRBV4-2; D might be TRBD2 (6 bases). The receptor's source is a human donor in good health (CMV status not recorded). Some clones in this sample may be carry-over from other donors' samples. The sequenced sample was cultured PBMCs, obtained from culture after CMV antigen stimulation. CDR3 nucleotide sequence: TGTGCCAGCAGCCAAGACAGGCGGGGAGTCTCCTACAATGAGCAGTTCTTC. This encodes CASSQDRRGVSYNEQFF.